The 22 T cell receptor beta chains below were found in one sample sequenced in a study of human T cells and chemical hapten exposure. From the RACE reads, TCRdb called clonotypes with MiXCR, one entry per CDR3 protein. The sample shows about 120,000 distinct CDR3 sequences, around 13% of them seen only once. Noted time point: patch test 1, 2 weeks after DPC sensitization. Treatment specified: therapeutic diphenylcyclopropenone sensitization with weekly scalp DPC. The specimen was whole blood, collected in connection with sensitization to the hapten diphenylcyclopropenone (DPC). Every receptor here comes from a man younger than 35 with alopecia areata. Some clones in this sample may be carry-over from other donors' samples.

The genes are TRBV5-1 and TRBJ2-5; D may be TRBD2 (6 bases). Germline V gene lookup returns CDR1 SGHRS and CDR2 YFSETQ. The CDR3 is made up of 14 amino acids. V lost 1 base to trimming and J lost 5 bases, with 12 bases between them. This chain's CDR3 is CASSLSGSGETQYF. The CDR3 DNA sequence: TGCGCCAGCAGCTTGTCGGGGAGCGGGGAGACCCAGTACTTC.

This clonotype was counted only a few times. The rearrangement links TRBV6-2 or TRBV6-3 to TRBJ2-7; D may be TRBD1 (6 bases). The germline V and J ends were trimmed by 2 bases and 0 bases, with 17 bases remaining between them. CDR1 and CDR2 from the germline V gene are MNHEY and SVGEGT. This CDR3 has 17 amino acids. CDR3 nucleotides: TGTGCCAGCAGTTACCAACACCTGGGACATATCTCCTACGAGCAGTACTTC. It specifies CASSYQHLGHISYEQYF.

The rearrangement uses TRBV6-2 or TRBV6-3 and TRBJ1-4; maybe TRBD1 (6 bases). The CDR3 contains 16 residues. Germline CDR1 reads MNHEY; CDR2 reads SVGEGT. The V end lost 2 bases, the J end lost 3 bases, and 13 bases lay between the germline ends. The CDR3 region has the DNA TGTGCCAGCAGTTACGTCAGGGGAACGGCTAATGAAAAACTGTTTTTT. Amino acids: CASSYVRGTANEKLFF.

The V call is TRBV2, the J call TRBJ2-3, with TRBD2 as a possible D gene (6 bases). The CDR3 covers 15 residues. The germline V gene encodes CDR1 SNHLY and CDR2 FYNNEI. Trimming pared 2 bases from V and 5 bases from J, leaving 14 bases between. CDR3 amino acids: CASSESSRRGDTQYF. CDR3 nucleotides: TGTGCCAGCAGTGAATCTTCTAGGCGGGGAGATACGCAGTATTTT.

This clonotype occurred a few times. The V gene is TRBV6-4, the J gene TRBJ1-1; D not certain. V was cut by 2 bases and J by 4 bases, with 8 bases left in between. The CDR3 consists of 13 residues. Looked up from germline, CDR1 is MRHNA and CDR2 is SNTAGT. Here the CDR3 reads CASSDDLGTEAFF. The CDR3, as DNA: TGTGCCAGCAGTGACGATCTGGGCACTGAAGCTTTCTTT.

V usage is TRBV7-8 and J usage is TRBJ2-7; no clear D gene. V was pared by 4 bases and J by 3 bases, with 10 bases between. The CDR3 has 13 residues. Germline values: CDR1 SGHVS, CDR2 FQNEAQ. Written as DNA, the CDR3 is TGTGCCAGCAGCTCCGGTAGATTCTACGAGCAGTACTTC. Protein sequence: CASSSGRFYEQYF.

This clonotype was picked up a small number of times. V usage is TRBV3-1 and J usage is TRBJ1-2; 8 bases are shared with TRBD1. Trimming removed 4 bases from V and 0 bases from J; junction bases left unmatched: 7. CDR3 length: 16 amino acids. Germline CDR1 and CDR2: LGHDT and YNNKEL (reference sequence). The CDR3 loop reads CASSRRDRRTNYGYTF. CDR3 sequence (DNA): TGTGCCAGCAGCCGCCGGGACAGGAGAACTAACTATGGCTACACCTTC.

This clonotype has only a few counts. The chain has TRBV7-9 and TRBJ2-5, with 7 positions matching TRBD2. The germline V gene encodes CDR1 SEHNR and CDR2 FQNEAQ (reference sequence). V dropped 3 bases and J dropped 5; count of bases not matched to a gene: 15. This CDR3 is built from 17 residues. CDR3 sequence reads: CASSLSSGILLGETQYF. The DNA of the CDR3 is TGTGCCAGCAGCTTGTCGAGCGGGATTTTGCTTGGTGAGACCCAGTACTTC. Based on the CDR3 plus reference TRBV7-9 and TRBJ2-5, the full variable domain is DTGVSQNPRHKITKRGQNVTFRCDPISEHNRLYWYRQTLGQGPEFLTYFQNEAQLEKSRLLSDRFSAERPKGSFSTLEIQRTEQGDSAMYLCASSLSSGILLGETQYFGPGTRLLVL.

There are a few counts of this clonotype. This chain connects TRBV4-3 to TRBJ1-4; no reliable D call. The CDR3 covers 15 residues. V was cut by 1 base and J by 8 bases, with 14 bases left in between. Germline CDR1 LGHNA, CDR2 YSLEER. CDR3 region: CASSQGAGGREKLFF. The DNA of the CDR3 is TGCGCCAGCAGCCAAGGCGCGGGCGGACGGGAAAAACTGTTTTTT.

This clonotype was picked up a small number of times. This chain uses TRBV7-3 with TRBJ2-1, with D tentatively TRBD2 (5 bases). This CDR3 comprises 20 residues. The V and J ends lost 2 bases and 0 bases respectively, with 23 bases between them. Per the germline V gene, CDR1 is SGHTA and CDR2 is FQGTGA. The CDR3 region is CASSLFGRGTSRSSYNEQFF. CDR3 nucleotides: TGTGCCAGCAGCTTATTCGGCCGGGGAACCTCCAGGAGCTCCTACAATGAGCAGTTCTTC.

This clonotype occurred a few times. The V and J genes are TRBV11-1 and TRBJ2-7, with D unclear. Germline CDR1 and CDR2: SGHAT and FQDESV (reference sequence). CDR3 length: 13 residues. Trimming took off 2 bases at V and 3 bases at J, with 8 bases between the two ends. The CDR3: CASSLRFRYEQYF. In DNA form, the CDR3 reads TGTGCCAGCAGCTTAAGGTTCCGCTACGAGCAGTACTTC.

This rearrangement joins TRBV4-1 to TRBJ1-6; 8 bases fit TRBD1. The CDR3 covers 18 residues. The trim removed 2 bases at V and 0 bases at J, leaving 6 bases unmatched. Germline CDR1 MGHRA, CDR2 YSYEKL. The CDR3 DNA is TGCGCCAGCAGCCAAAAGGGACAGGAGAGCTCCTATAATTCACCCCTCCACTTT. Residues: CASSQKGQESSYNSPLHF.

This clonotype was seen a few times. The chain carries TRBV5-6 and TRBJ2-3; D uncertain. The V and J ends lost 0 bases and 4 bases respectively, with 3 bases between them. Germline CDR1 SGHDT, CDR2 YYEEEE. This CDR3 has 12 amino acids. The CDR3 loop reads CASSLVPDTQYF. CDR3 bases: TGTGCCAGCAGCTTGGTCCCAGATACGCAGTATTTT.

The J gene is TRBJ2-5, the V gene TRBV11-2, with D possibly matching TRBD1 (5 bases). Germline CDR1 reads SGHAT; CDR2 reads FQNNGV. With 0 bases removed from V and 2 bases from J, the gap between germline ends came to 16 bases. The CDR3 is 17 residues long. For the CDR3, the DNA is TGTGCCAGCAGCTTAGATCCTAAGACAGACCTTCAAGAGACCCAGTACTTC. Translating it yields CASSLDPKTDLQETQYF.

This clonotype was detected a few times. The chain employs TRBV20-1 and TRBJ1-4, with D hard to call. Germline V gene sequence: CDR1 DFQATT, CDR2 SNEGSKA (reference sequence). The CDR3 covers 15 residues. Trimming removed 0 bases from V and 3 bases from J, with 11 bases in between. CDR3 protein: CSARDSGMANEKLFF. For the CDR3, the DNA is TGCAGTGCTAGAGATAGCGGTATGGCTAATGAAAAACTGTTTTTT.

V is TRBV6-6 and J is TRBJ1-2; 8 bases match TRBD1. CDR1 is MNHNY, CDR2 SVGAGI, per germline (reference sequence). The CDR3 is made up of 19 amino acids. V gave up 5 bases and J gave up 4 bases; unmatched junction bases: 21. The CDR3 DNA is TGTGCCAGCAGTCCACATTCCTGGGGGACAGGCCCCGACTCCTATGGCTACACCTTC. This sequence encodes CASSPHSWGTGPDSYGYTF.

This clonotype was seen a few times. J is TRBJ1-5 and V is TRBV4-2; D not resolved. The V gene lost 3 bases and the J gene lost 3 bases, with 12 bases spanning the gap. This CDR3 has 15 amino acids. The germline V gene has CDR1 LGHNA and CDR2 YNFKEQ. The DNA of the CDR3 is TGTGCCAGCAGCCAGGATGGAGGAGACAATCAGCCCCAGCATTTT. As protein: CASSQDGGDNQPQHF.

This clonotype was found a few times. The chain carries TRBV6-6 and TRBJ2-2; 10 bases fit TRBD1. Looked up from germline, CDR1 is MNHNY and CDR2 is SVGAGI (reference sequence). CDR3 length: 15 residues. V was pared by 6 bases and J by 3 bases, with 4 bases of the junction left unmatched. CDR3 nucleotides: TGTGCCAGCAGCCAGGGACAGGGGTACACCGGGGAGCTGTTTTTT. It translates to CASSQGQGYTGELFF.

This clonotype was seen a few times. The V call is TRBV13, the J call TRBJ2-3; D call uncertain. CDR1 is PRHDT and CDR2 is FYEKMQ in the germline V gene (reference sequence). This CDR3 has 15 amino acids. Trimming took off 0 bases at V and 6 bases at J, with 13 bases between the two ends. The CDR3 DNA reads TGTGCCAGCAGCTTAGGGCTCCAAGGCCGGGATACGCAGTATTTT. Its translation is CASSLGLQGRDTQYF.

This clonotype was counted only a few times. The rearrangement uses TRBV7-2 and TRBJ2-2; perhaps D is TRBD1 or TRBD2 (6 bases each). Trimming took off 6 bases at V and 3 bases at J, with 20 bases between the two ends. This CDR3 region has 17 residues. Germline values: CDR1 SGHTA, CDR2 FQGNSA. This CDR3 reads CASSLSTGSGDTGELFF. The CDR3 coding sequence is TGTGCCAGCAGTTTATCCACAGGGTCGGGGGACACCGGGGAGCTGTTTTTT.

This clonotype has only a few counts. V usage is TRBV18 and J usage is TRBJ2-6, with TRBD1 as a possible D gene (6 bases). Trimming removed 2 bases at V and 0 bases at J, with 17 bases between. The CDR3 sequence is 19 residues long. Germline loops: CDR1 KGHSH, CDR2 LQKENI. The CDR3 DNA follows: TGTGCCAGCTCACCAAAAAGAGGACAGAAGACCTCTGGGGCCAACGTCCTGACTTTC. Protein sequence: CASSPKRGQKTSGANVLTF.

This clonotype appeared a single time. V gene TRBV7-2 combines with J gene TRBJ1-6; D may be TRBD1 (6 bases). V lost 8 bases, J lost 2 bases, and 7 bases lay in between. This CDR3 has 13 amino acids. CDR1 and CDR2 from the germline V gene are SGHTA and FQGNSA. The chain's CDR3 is CASGGAYNSPLHF. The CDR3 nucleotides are TGTGCCAGCGGGGGCGCCTATAATTCACCCCTCCACTTT.